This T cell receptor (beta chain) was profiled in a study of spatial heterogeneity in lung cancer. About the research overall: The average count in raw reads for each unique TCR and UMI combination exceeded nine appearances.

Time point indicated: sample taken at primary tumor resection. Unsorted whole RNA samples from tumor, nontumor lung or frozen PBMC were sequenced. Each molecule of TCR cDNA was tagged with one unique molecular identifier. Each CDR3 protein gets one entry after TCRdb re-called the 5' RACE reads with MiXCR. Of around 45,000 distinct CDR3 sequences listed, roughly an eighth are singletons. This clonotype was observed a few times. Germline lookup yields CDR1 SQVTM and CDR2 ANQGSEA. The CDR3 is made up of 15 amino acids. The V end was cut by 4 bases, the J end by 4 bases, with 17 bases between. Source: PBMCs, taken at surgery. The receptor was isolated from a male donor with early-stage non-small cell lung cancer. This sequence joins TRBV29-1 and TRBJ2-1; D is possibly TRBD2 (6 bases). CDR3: CSVGRVGSTYNEQFF. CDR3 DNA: TGCAGCGTTGGGAGGGTTGGGAGTACGTACAATGAGCAGTTCTTC.